This T cell receptor (beta chain) emerged from a study of cytomegalovirus exposure and HLA in healthy donors. Study-level points and caveats: An Asian-associated ancestry cluster reportedly showed fewer N-insertions than the approximately 600-donor mean in a later analysis. Analysis performed later showed TCR beta chains linked to HLA being more clonally expanded than equally common others. Several top significant clusters appeared, in a later analysis, to be linked to common viral pathogens. A later analysis linked a missense variant in DCLRE1C to the trimming of TCR beta V and J genes.

Primers for the PCR totalled 60 Vbeta and 13 Jbeta. Generated by immunoSEQ multiplex PCR, the TCRdb table keeps only in-frame clones and is missing some. The sample lists about 200,000 clones, 70% to 85% occurring once. This clone was seen once. Its matching antigen is unknown. The TCR originated in a man aged 45-65 years in good health and CMV-seronegative. Sequencing used PBMCs.

The CDR3 sequence is CASSQAPYNEQFF. CDR3 bases: TGTGCCAGCAGCCAAGCTCCGTACAATGAGCAGTTCTTC. The chain carries TRBV14 and TRBJ2-1; D is unclear. This CDR3 has 13 residues. Trimming left V 1 base short and J 4 bases short, with 5 bases between. Per germline, CDR1 SGHDN and CDR2 FVKESK.